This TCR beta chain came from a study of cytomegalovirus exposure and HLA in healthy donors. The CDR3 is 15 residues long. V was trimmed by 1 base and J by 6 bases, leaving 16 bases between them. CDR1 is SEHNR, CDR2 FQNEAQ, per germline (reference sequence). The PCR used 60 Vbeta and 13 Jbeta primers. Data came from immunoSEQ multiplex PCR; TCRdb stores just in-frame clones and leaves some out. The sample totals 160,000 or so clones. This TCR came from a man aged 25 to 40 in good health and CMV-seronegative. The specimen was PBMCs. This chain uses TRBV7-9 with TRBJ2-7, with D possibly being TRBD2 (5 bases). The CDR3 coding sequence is TGTGCCAGCAGCTTAGGCGCGGGCAGACCTCTCGAGCAGTACTTC. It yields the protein CASSLGAGRPLEQYF.